One and the same sample provided the 19 T cell receptor beta chains below, sequenced in a study of shared clonotypes between healthy human individuals. Some clones are missing from TCRdb's copy, which holds only in-frame ones; the method was immunoSEQ multiplex PCR. The data contain approximately 2.5 million clones, approximately 93% of them singletons. Sequencing was done on a sample of naive CD4+ T cells from PBMCs. Subset here: CD45RA+ positively selected. The receptor source for this set is a man between 18 and 35 years old in good health. Some clones in this sample may be carry-over from other donors' samples.

This clone was seen once. The V call is TRBV9, the J call TRBJ2-7, with 10 bases identical to TRBD2. The CDR3 has 15 amino acids. The junction had 5 bases not matched to a gene; V was cut back by 3 bases and J by 2 bases. Per the germline V gene, CDR1 is SGDLS and CDR2 is YYNGEE. The CDR3 loop reads CASSAGLAAAYEQYF. DNA of the CDR3: TGTGCCAGCAGCGCAGGACTAGCGGCCGCCTACGAGCAGTACTTC.

This sequence joins TRBV6-5 and TRBJ2-3; TRBD2 matches at 10 bases. Per germline, CDR1 MNHEY and CDR2 SVGAGI. The CDR3 is 15 amino acids. With V trimmed by 6 bases and J by 1 base, 4 bases remained unmatched. The CDR3 sequence: CASSLLAGGTDTQYF. The CDR3 coding sequence is TGTGCCAGCAGCCTCCTAGCGGGAGGCACAGATACGCAGTATTTT.

V gene TRBV28 combines with J gene TRBJ1-3; D remains unclear. The CDR3 spans 15 residues. The V and J ends lost 8 bases and 0 bases respectively, with 14 bases between them. From germline, CDR1 is MDHEN and CDR2 SYDVKM. CDR3 residues: CASESLPDSGNTIYF. In DNA, the CDR3 is TGTGCCAGCGAATCGTTGCCAGACTCTGGAAACACCATATATTTT.

This rearrangement joins TRBV7-3 to TRBJ2-3; D not resolved. The V gene lost 5 bases and the J gene lost 6 bases, with 18 bases spanning the gap. Germline V CDR1 and CDR2: SGHTA, FQGTGA. This CDR3 has 15 residues. The CDR3 DNA follows: TGTGCCAGCAGCCAAATCCCCGACGGTCGGGATACGCAGTATTTT. This gives the protein CASSQIPDGRDTQYF.

This clone has only one observation. As DNA, the CDR3 is TGTGCCTGGAGCCTCGGACAAAAAAGGAGCCCCCAGCATTTT. Encoded protein: CAWSLGQKRSPQHF. V gene TRBV30 combines with J gene TRBJ1-5, with D perhaps matching TRBD1 (5 bases). The germline V gene has CDR1 GTSNPN and CDR2 SVGIG (reference sequence). The CDR3 totals 14 residues. V was cut by 3 bases and J by 10 bases, with 19 bases left in between.

V usage is TRBV29-1 and J usage is TRBJ2-1; D tentatively fits TRBD1 or TRBD2 (6 bases each). V shed 4 bases and J shed 6 bases, with 16 bases lying between them. Per the germline V gene, CDR1 is SQVTM and CDR2 is ANQGSEA. This CDR3 is built from 14 residues. The CDR3 sequence: CSVVGGRDLNEQFF. The CDR3 DNA is TGCAGCGTTGTTGGGGGGCGCGACCTCAATGAGCAGTTCTTC.

The rearrangement uses TRBV4-2 and TRBJ2-5, with 11 bases that match TRBD2. The junction had 18 bases not matched to a gene; V was cut back by 0 bases and J by 3 bases. The CDR3 extends over 21 amino acids. The V gene's germline CDR1 is LGHNA and CDR2 YNFKEQ. The DNA of the CDR3 is TGTGCCAGCAGCCAAGATAAAGGGGCAAGGGCTAGCGGGAGGAGGGAAGAGACCCAGTACTTC. Translated: CASSQDKGARASGRREETQYF.

This clone is a singleton in its sample. The genes are TRBV4-2 and TRBJ2-7, with 12 nucleotides matching TRBD2. CDR1 is LGHNA and CDR2 is YNFKEQ in the germline V gene. V gave up 3 bases and J gave up 3 bases; unmatched junction bases: 3. The CDR3 totals 15 residues. The chain's CDR3 is CASSHGTSGFYEQYF. CDR3 nucleotides: TGTGCCAGCAGCCACGGGACTAGCGGGTTCTACGAGCAGTACTTC.

The chain uses TRBV7-2 and TRBJ2-5, with D perhaps assigned TRBD1 or TRBD2 (7 bases each). Germline CDR1 and CDR2: SGHTA and FQGNSA. V was trimmed by 5 bases and J by 4 bases, leaving 17 bases between them. CDR3 length: 15 amino acids. The CDR3 region has the DNA TGTGCCAGCAGCACACAAGGCAGGGGGGGAGAGACCCAGTACTTC. Translating gives CASSTQGRGGETQYF. Together with reference TRBV7-2 and TRBJ2-5, the CDR3 gives the full variable domain: GAGVSQSPSNKVTEKGKDVELRCDPISGHTALYWYRQSLGQGLEFLIYFQGNSAPDKSGLPSDRFSAERTGGSVSTLTIQRTQQEDSAVYLCASSTQGRGGETQYFGPGTRLLVL.

This sequence joins TRBV19 and TRBJ2-1, with D possibly being TRBD1 (5 bases). V was pared by 5 bases and J by 8 bases, with 16 bases between. The CDR3 sequence is 14 residues long. CDR1 and CDR2 from the germline V gene are LNHDA and SQIVND (reference sequence). The CDR3 loop reads CASSPATALDEQFF. Written as DNA, the CDR3 is TGTGCCAGTAGTCCCGCGACAGCCCTAGATGAGCAGTTCTTC.

The V call is TRBV5-4, the J call TRBJ2-7; D unclear. Germline CDR1 and CDR2: SGHNT and YYREEE (reference sequence). This CDR3 spans 15 amino acids. The V and J ends lost 3 bases and 6 bases respectively, with 19 bases between them. The chain's CDR3 is CASSSTAKALGEQYF. In DNA, the CDR3 is TGTGCCAGCAGCTCCACAGCCAAAGCTTTAGGCGAGCAGTACTTC.

This CDR3 reads CASRKDRNTGELFF. The CDR3 DNA reads as TGTGCCAGCAGGAAGGACAGGAACACCGGGGAGCTGTTTTTT. This chain links TRBV6-1 with TRBJ2-2; a possible D gene is TRBD1 (6 bases). This CDR3 is 14 amino acids long. CDR1 is MNHNS and CDR2 is SASEGT in the germline V gene. Trimming took 6 bases from V and 1 from J, leaving 9 bases between them.

The chain joins TRBV18 to TRBJ2-3; 8 nucleotides agree with TRBD1. Germline V lookup: CDR1 KGHSH, CDR2 LQKENI. CDR3 length equals 15 residues. The ends lost 4 bases at V and 3 bases at J; junction bases unmatched: 6. CDR3 bases: TGTGCCAGCTCACAAGCGACAGGGGCAACAGATACGCAGTATTTT. Translated, it gives CASSQATGATDTQYF.

V usage is TRBV6-1 and J usage is TRBJ2-7; D is uncertain. Trimming shortened V by 8 bases and J by 3 bases, and 11 bases separated the two germline ends. The CDR3 sequence is 12 residues long. Looked up from germline, CDR1 is MNHNS and CDR2 is SASEGT. The CDR3 region is CASGPALYEQYF. The CDR3 DNA is TGTGCCAGCGGGCCAGCCCTCTACGAGCAGTACTTC.

This chain joins TRBV12-5 and TRBJ1-2, with a tentative D call TRBD1 (6 bases). The CDR3 is made up of 14 amino acids. Trimming shortened V by 6 bases and J by 8 bases, and 19 bases separated the two germline ends. Germline V gene data show CDR1 as LGHNT and CDR2 as FRNRAP. The CDR3: CASGPRLGGRGYTF. The CDR3, as DNA: TGTGCTAGTGGCCCCCGGTTGGGGGGGCGAGGCTACACCTTC.

V and J are TRBV7-7 and TRBJ2-5; D remains ambiguous. There are 14 residues in the CDR3. V lost 3 bases and J 7 bases, leaving 15 bases between the germline ends. Per the germline V gene, CDR1 is SSHAT and CDR2 is FNYEAQ (reference sequence). The CDR3 reads CASSLDGGPGTQYF. CDR3 DNA: TGTGCCAGCAGCTTGGATGGCGGTCCTGGGACCCAGTACTTC.

The chain is built from TRBV15 and TRBJ2-7, with TRBD2 identical over 7 bases. Per germline, CDR1 LNHNV and CDR2 YYDKDF (reference sequence). V was clipped by 5 bases and J by 5 bases; unmatched bases: 9. This CDR3 is built from 14 residues. In DNA, the CDR3 is TGTGCCACCAGCCCTGTGGCGGGGGTCCACGAGCAGTACTTC. The encoded protein is CATSPVAGVHEQYF.

The chain links TRBV5-1 to TRBJ1-1; no firm D call. Germline CDR1 and CDR2: SGHRS and YFSETQ. The CDR3 sequence is 14 residues long. V lost 0 bases and J lost 4, with 10 bases in between. CDR3 nucleotide sequence: TGCGCCAGCAGCTTGGGTGGGAAGGCCACTGAAGCTTTCTTT. Its protein is CASSLGGKATEAFF.

The chain employs TRBV4-3 and TRBJ1-2; possible D gene TRBD1, 5 bases. The ends were cut back, 3 bases at V and 11 bases at J, with 16 bases in the middle. The CDR3 totals 13 residues. Per germline, CDR1 LGHNA and CDR2 YSLEER. The CDR3 bases are TGCGCCAGCAGCCAGGAACTGGGGGTGTTATACACCTTC. This sequence encodes CASSQELGVLYTF.